This T cell receptor beta chain emerged from a study of T cells in tuberculosis. Study-level results: Smaller distances to GMM-specific TCRs suggested their expansion in active tuberculosis. GEM motif frequencies gave 55% to 75% accuracy; the GMM repertoire gave roughly 85%. Samples were chosen by availability of cryopreserved specimens.

The germline V gene has CDR1 SGDLS and CDR2 YYNGEE. The CDR3 contains 15 residues. With 2 bases removed from V and 5 bases from J, the gap between germline ends came to 14 bases. As to this clone: The target antigen is unknown.

Some clones are missing from TCRdb's copy, which holds only in-frame ones; the method was immunoSEQ multiplex PCR. Of 25,000 to 30,000 clones listed, 92% are singletons. Indicated time point: new active TB diagnosis, blood taken before or within 7 days of starting treatment. Patients were newly diagnosed, HIV-seronegative, and aged 18 or older. This receptor was obtained from an adult with tuberculosis. Source: PBMCs, taken at tuberculosis diagnosis. The rearrangement links TRBV9 to TRBJ2-1; D not resolved. Written as DNA, the CDR3 is TGTGCCAGCAGCGTTCGACCCAGGTCAGACAATGAGCAGTTCTTC. This encodes CASSVRPRSDNEQFF.